In its sample, the clone carrying this T cell receptor (beta chain) was seen once. Its cognate antigen is unknown. Each donor was healthy, and each was a bone marrow donor. Germline V lookup: CDR1 MDHEN, CDR2 SYDVKM. This CDR3 is 14 amino acids long. V lost 6 bases, J lost 6 bases, and 14 bases lay in between. The data are from a study of cytomegalovirus exposure and HLA in healthy donors. A multiplex PCR was run with 60 Vbeta primers and 13 Jbeta primers. Measured with immunoSEQ multiplex PCR; TCRdb has only the in-frame clones, and not every one. The sample yields more than 150,000 clones, about 77% seen once. Study observations and caveats: Accurate prediction of most subjects' HLA-A and HLA-B alleles from TCR beta sequences was reported. With further analysis later on, most CMV-associated TCR beta chains appeared HLA-restricted.

The J gene is TRBJ1-4, the V gene TRBV28; no clear D. The receptor comes from a woman aged 25 to 39 in good health and CMV-seropositive. The source material was PBMCs. The CDR3 sequence is CASSLVMTHEKLFF. DNA of the CDR3: TGTGCCAGCAGCCTTGTAATGACACATGAAAAACTGTTTTTT.